This section outlines one TCR beta chain sequence together with its context. These data belong to a study of T cell changes during pregnancy in multiple sclerosis. Clones were sequenced by immunoSEQ multiplex PCR, and TCRdb holds only the in-frame ones, with some missing. Of more than 90,000 clones listed, approximately 91% are singletons. Here the sequenced sample was peripheral blood, taken in the second trimester of pregnancy. This sequence originates from a female donor with multiple sclerosis, enrolled in a pregnancy study.

The CDR3 nucleotides read TGTGCCAGTAAGGTCAGACAGGGTCTCTATAGCAATCAGCCCCAGCATTTT. This gives the protein CASKVRQGLYSNQPQHF. V and J are TRBV19 and TRBJ1-5; 7 nucleotides agree with TRBD1. Germline lookup yields CDR1 LNHDA and CDR2 SQIVND (reference sequence). V was clipped by 7 bases and J by 0 bases; unmatched bases: 12. CDR3 size: 17 residues.